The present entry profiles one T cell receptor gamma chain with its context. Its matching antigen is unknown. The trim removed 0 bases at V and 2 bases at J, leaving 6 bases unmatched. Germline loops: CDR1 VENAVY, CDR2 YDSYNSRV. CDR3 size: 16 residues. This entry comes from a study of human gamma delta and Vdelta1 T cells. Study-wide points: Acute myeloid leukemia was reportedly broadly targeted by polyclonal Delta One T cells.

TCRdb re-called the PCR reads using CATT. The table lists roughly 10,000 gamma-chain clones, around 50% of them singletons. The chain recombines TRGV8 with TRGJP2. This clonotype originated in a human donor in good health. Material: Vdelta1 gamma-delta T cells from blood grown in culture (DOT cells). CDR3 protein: CATWDRRGSSDWIKTF. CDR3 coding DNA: TGTGCCACCTGGGATAGGCGGGGAAGTAGTGATTGGATCAAGACGTTT.